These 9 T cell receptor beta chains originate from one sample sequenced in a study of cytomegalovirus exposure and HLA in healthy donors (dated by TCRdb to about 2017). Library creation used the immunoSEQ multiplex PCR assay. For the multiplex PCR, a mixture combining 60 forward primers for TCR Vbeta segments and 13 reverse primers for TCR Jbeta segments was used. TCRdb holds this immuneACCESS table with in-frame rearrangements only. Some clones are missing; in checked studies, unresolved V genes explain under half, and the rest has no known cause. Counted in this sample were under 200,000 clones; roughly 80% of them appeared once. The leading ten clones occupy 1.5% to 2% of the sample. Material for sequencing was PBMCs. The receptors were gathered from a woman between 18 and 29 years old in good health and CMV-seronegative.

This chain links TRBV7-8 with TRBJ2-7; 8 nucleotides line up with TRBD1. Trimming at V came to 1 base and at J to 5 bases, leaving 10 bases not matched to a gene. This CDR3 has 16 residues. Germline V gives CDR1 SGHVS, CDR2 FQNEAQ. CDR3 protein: CASSLVSAGGLDEQYF. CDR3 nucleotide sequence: TGTGCCAGCAGCTTAGTTTCGGCAGGGGGCTTGGACGAGCAGTACTTC. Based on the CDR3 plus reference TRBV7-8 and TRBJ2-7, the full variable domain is GAGVSQSPRYKVAKRGQDVALRCDPISGHVSLFWYQQALGQGPEFLTYFQNEAQLDKSGLPSDRFFAERPEGSVSTLKIQRTQQEDSAVYLCASSLVSAGGLDEQYFGPGTRLTVT.

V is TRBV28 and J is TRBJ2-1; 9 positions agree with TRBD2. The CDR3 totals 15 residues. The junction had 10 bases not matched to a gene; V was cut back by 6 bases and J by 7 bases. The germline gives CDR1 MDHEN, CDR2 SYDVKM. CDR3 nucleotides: TGTGCCAGCAGCCCGAGCGGGAGGTCTATTAATGAGCAGTTCTTC. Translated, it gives CASSPSGRSINEQFF. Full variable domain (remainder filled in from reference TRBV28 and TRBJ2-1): DVKVTQSSRYLVKRTGEKVFLECVQDMDHENMFWYRQDPGLGLRLIYFSYDVKMKEKGDIPEGYSVSREKKERFSLILESASTNQTSMYLCASSPSGRSINEQFFGPGTRLTVL.

CDR3 in amino acids: CASSLDYVSTGVPTYGYTF. DNA for the CDR3: TGTGCCAGCAGCTTGGATTATGTGTCTACAGGGGTGCCTACCTATGGCTACACCTTC. The V gene is TRBV5-5, the J gene TRBJ1-2, with 7 bases that match TRBD1. With 0 bases clipped from V and 4 bases from J, the junction kept 18 bases outside the gene matches. Germline assignment: CDR1 SGHKS and CDR2 YYEKEE (reference sequence). This CDR3 region has 19 residues.

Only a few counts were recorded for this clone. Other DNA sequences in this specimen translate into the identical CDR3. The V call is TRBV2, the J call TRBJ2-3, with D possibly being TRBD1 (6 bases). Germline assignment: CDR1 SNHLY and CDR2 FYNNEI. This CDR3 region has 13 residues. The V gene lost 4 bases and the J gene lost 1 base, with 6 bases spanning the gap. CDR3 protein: CASSGQGTDTQYF. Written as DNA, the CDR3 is TGTGCCAGCAGTGGACAGGGCACAGATACGCAGTATTTT.

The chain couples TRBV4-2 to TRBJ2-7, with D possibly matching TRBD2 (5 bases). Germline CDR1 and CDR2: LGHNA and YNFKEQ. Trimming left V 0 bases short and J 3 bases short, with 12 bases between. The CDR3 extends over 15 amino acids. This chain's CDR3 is CASSQDSAALYEQYF. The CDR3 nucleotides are TGTGCCAGCAGCCAAGACTCAGCGGCCCTCTACGAGCAGTACTTC.

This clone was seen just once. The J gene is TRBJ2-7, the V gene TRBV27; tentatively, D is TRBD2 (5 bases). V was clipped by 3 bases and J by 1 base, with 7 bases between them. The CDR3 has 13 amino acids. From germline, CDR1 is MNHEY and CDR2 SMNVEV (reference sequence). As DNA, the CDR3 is TGTGCCAGCAGTTTTAGAGGGTCCTACGAGCAGTACGTC. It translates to CASSFRGSYEQYV.

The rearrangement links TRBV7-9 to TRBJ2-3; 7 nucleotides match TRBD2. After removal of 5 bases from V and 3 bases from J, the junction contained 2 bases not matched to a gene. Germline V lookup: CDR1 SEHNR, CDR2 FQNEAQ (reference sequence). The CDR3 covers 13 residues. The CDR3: CASSGGGTDTQYF. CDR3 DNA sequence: TGTGCCAGCAGCGGGGGAGGGACAGATACGCAGTATTTT.

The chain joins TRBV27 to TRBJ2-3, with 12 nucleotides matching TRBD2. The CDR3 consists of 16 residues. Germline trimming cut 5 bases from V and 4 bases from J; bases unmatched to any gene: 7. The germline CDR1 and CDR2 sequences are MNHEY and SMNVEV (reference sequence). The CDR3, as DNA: TGTGCCAGCAGTCCGACTAGCGGGAGAGAAGCAGATACGCAGTATTTT. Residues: CASSPTSGREADTQYF.

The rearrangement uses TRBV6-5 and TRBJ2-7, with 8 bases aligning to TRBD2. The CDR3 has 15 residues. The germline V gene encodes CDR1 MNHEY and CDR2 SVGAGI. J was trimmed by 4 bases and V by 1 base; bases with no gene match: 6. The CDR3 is CASSYLAGRPYEQYV. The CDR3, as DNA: TGTGCCAGCAGTTACTTAGCGGGGCGCCCTTACGAGCAGTACGTC.